This TCR beta chain is from a study of regulatory T cells in long-lasting Graves disease. Comment on this clonotype: Its antigen remains unknown.

Building of the TCR beta libraries involved iRepertoire HTBI primers and Arm-PCR of CDR3 regions. One entry per CDR3 protein results from TCRdb running MiXCR on the multiplex PCR reads. Of more than 300,000 distinct CDR3 sequences listed, 12% are singletons. The V end lost 8 bases, the J end lost 2 bases, and 10 bases lay between the germline ends. The CDR3 consists of 13 residues. Germline V lookup: CDR1 LNHDA, CDR2 SQIVND (reference sequence). Time point denoted: newly diagnosed GD, antithyroid drugs for less than 3 months. From RNA extracted from PBMCs, the TCR library was made. General study findings and limits: Newly diagnosed disease favored TRBV20-1 and TRBJ2-1 over persistent disease.

These data also featured in a second study, about T cells in Graves' hyperthyroidism and ophthalmopathy. From that report: HTBI primers were employed in a first-round RT-PCR of the TCR CDR3.

The sample consisted of peripheral blood mononuclear cells (PBMCs), taken at new diagnosis, from a patient treated with antithyroid drugs. The chain combines TRBV19 with TRBJ1-3, with D tentatively TRBD1 (5 bases). The sequence was collected from a woman between 18 and 30 years old with Graves disease. The DNA of the CDR3 is TGTGCCAGTCTCGCAGGGACTGGAAACACCATATATTTT. As protein: CASLAGTGNTIYF. The whole variable domain, remainder taken from reference TRBV19 and TRBJ1-3, is DGGITQSPKYLFRKEGQNVTLSCEQNLNHDAMYWYRQDPGQGLRLIYYSQIVNDFQKGDIAEGYSVSREKKESFPLTVTSAQKNPTAFYLCASLAGTGNTIYFGEGSWLTVV.